The 10 T cell receptor beta chains presented below share a single source sample, sequenced in a study of T cell clonotyping in hematopoietic cell transplantation. Regarding time point: recipient sample about 28 days before transplant, after cytoreduction. The method was immunoSEQ multiplex PCR; TCRdb's version includes in-frame clones alone and lacks a portion of them. This table has fewer than 50,000 clones, around 84% appearing once. The sequencing here drew on peripheral blood mononuclear cells, taken before stem cell transplant. The source is a man in his 60s with biphenotypic leukemia. Some clones in this sample may be carry-over from other donors' samples.

The CDR3 spells CASSVSYEQYF. DNA of the CDR3: TGCGCCAGCAGTGTGTCGTACGAGCAGTACTTC. The chain uses TRBV10-2 and TRBJ2-7, with unresolved D. The CDR3 is 11 residues long. Germline V gene data show CDR1 as WSHSY and CDR2 as SAAADI. V shed 4 bases and J shed 4 bases, with 5 bases lying between them.

The V gene is TRBV5-1, the J gene TRBJ2-3, with 12 bases fitting TRBD2. V shed 0 bases, J shed 7 bases, and the junction held 3 bases outside the gene matches. The CDR3 loop spans 15 amino acids. In germline, CDR1 is SGHRS, CDR2 YFSETQ. This chain's CDR3 is CASSLGLAGVNTQYF. The CDR3 DNA follows: TGCGCCAGCAGCTTGGGACTAGCGGGAGTCAATACGCAGTATTTT.

The gene calls are TRBV6-5 and TRBJ2-3; 9 positions match TRBD2. The germline V gene has CDR1 MNHEY and CDR2 SVGAGI. Trimming took 2 bases from V and 4 from J; bases not matched to a gene: 1. The CDR3 length is 14 residues. The CDR3 coding sequence is TGTGCCAGCAGTTACGCGGGAGGGCCAGATACGCAGTATTTT. Residues: CASSYAGGPDTQYF.

The chain carries TRBV7-2 and TRBJ2-7; the match to TRBD2 covers 8 bases. V trimming: 5 bases; J trimming: 0 bases; junction bases outside the gene matches: 9. The germline CDR1 and CDR2 sequences are SGHTA and FQGNSA. The CDR3 sequence is 16 residues long. CDR3 amino acids: CASSQIPREASYEQYF. Written as DNA, the CDR3 is TGTGCCAGCAGCCAAATTCCGCGGGAGGCCTCCTACGAGCAGTACTTC.

This chain connects TRBV5-1 to TRBJ1-1, with 9 nucleotides matching TRBD1. The CDR3 covers 16 residues. V trimming: 1 base; J trimming: 1 base; junction bases outside the gene matches: 5. Per germline, CDR1 SGHRS and CDR2 YFSETQ. CDR3 in DNA: TGCGCCAGCAGCTTGAGGGACAGGGAGGAGAACACTGAAGCTTTCTTT. It yields the protein CASSLRDREENTEAFF. Looking up the rest from reference TRBV5-1 and TRBJ1-1 gives the full variable domain: KAGVTQTPRYLIKTRGQQVTLSCSPISGHRSVSWYQQTPGQGLQFLFEYFSETQRNKGNFPGRFSGRQFSNSRSEMNVSTLELGDSALYLCASSLRDREENTEAFFGQGTRLTVV.

A single count supports this clone. The chain uses TRBV5-1 and TRBJ2-1; 10 bases are shared with TRBD2. Germline values: CDR1 SGHRS, CDR2 YFSETQ. The V and J ends lost 7 bases and 5 bases, in that order; junction bases with no gene match: 12. This CDR3 contains 16 residues. The CDR3 DNA is TGCGCCAGCCTAGACCCGTCTAGCGGGAGCGACAATGAGCAGTTCTTC. Encoded protein: CASLDPSSGSDNEQFF.

The chain has TRBV21-1 and TRBJ2-7; the table calls TRBD2, which could not be checked here. TRBV21-1 is a known pseudogene. The CDR3 consists of 18 residues. The CDR3 reads CASSKAKWSGESSYEQYF. In nucleotides, the CDR3 is TGTGCCAGCAGCAAAGCAAAGTGGAGCGGAGAAAGCTCCTACGAGCAGTACTTC.

This clone was detected a few times. The V call is TRBV30, the J call TRBJ2-2, with D unclear. The CDR3 spans 10 residues. Deletions cut 5 bases from V and 7 bases from J, with 5 bases between. CDR1 is GTSNPN and CDR2 is SVGIG in the germline V gene (reference sequence). The CDR3 protein is CAWLRGELFF. The CDR3 DNA reads as TGTGCCTGGCTCCGCGGGGAGCTGTTTTTT. Full variable domain (rest looked up from reference TRBV30 and TRBJ2-2): SQTIHQWPATLVQPVGSPLSLECTVEGTSNPNLYWYRQAAGRGLQLLFYSVGIGQISSEVPQNLSASRPQDRQFILSSKKLLLSDSGFYLCAWLRGELFFGEGSRLTVL.

The chain uses TRBV4-2 and TRBJ1-5; D is unclear. V lost 3 bases and J 7 bases, leaving 16 bases between the germline ends. This CDR3 has 15 residues. Germline V lookup: CDR1 LGHNA, CDR2 YNFKEQ. The CDR3 DNA is TGTGCCAGCAGCCATCTCAGCCAAACTGGGCAGCCCCAGCATTTT. As protein: CASSHLSQTGQPQHF.

This clone was picked up one time. The chain carries TRBV30 and TRBJ1-2, with D possibly matching TRBD1 (5 bases). The CDR3 is 12 amino acids. With 1 base removed from V and 2 bases from J, the gap between germline ends came to 5 bases. Germline values: CDR1 GTSNPN, CDR2 SVGIG (reference sequence). CDR3 sequence: CAWSAGNYGYTF. The CDR3 DNA follows: TGTGCCTGGAGTGCAGGGAACTATGGCTACACCTTC.